This T cell receptor beta chain appears in the sequencing data of a study of blood T cell repertoires in COVID-19. Overall study context: Specimens from acute and convalescent COVID-19 originated in the United States, Italy and Spain. Nucleic acid was either cDNA or gDNA, and it came from T cells, B-cell-depleted T cells, or PBMCs.

Per the authors' pipeline: Reference gene primer amplification gave nucleated cell count estimates. Profiled with immunoSEQ multiplex PCR; TCRdb holds only in-frame clones, not every one. D and trimming come from the DNA, and the V and J calls and clone size come from that table. The sample lists approximately 160,000 clones, 70% to 90% occurring once. This clone turned up a few times. Looked up from germline, CDR1 is MNHEY and CDR2 is SVGAGI. V lost 6 bases and J lost 3; bases outside the gene matches: 4. CDR3 length equals 13 residues. The origin of this receptor is a man aged 60 to 69 who had recovered from COVID-19. Material: peripheral blood. This sequence joins TRBV6-5 and TRBJ1-1; 7 positions agree with TRBD1. The DNA of the CDR3 is TGTGCCAGCAGGCTGGGACAGTACACTGAAGCTTTCTTT. Amino acid sequence: CASRLGQYTEAFF.